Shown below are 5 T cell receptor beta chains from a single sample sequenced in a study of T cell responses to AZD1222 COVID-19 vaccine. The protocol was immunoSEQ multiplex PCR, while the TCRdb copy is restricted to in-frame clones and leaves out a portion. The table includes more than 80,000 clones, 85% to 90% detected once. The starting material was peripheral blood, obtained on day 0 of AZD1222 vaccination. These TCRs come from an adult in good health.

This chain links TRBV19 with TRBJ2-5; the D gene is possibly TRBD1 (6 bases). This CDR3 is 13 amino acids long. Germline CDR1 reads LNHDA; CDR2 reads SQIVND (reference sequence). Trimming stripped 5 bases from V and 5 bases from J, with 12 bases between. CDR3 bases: TGTGCCAGTAGTTCCACAGGGACGGAGACCCAGTACTTC. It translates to CASSSTGTETQYF. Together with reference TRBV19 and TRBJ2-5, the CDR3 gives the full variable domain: DGGITQSPKYLFRKEGQNVTLSCEQNLNHDAMYWYRQDPGQGLRLIYYSQIVNDFQKGDIAEGYSVSREKKESFPLTVTSAQKNPTAFYLCASSSTGTETQYFGPGTRLLVL.

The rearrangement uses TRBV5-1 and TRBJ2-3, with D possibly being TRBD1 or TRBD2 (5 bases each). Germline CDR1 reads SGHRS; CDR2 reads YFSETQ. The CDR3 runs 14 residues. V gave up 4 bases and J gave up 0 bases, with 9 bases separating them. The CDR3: CASSRDGSTDTQYF. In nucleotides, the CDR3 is TGCGCCAGCAGCAGGGACGGGAGCACAGATACGCAGTATTTT.

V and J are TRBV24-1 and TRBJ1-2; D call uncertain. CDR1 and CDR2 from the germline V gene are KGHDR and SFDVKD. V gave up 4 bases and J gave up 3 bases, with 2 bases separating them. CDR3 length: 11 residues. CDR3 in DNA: TGTGCCACCAGTGACGACTATGGCTACACCTTC. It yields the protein CATSDDYGYTF.

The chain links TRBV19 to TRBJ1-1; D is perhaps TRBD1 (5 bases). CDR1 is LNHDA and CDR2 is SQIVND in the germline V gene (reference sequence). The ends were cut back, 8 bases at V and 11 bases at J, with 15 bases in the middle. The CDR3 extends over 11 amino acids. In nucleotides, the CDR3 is TGTGCCAGTGGCCGGGGCGATGCGGCTTTCTTT. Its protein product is CASGRGDAAFF.

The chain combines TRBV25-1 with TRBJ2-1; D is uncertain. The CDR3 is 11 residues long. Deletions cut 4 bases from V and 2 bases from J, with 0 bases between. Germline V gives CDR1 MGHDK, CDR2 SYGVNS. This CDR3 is CASSAYNEQFF. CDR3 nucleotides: TGTGCCAGCAGTGCCTACAATGAGCAGTTCTTC.